This T cell receptor beta chain was retrieved from a study of blood T cell repertoires in COVID-19 (TCRdb year 2020). General notes on the study: Samples covering the acute and convalescent phases of COVID-19 were provided by collaborators in the United States, Italy and Spain. The material from the prospective study consisted of cDNA or gDNA derived from T cells, B-cell-depleted T cells, or PBMCs. The dataset comprised deeply sampled blood TCRbeta repertoires from subjects exposed to, actively infected with, or recovered from COVID-19. The repertoires were released in a freely available public database intended as a resource for research on the immune response to SARS-CoV-2. Samples were obtained from the ongoing ImmuneRACE study (first 160 participants) and from over 1,000 subjects provided by 6 global collaborators. Nearly every sample came with metadata listing a de-identified subject ID, COVID-19 status, age in years and sex. Where available, HLA class I and class II types were taken from metadata supplied by the sample provider and were not determined by assay-based typing.

Overall study outcomes, separate from this receptor: The amount of clinical and demographic metadata varied by source and participant and was provided uncurated.

TCRbeta CDR3 regions were amplified from genomic DNA by means of the immunoSEQ Assay, a bias-controlled multiplex PCR. The original pipeline was this. Nucleated cell counts per sample were estimated from amplification of reference gene primers within the assay. Sequence reads were collapsed and filtered to measure the absolute abundance of every unique TCRbeta CDR3 rearrangement. For each sample, productive Simpson clonality was calculated as the square root of Simpson's diversity index over productive rearrangements. TCRdb limited this immuneACCESS table to in-frame rearrangements with V and J called. A share of clones is missing; checked studies link under half to unresolved V genes, and the rest is unexplained. V, J and clone size derive from that table, while D and trimming were established from the DNA sequence. Counted in this sample were roughly 150,000 clones; approximately 82% of them appeared once. 15% to 20% of the sample is taken by the ten largest.

In the prospective study, participants were roughly 18 to 95 years old, resided in about two dozen geographic areas of the United States, and were enrolled through a virtual design. In the prospective study, cohorts were assigned on the basis of participant-reported clinical history obtained from a screening survey and a study questionnaire. For ImmuneRACE Cohort 3, a participant was defined as recovered based on two consecutive negative NP/OP PCR tests, clearance by a healthcare professional, or resolution of symptoms. Each participant in the prospective study had whole blood, serum and a nasopharyngeal or oropharyngeal swab collected by mobile phlebotomists. Over an approximately 2-month period, participants in the prospective study had the option of providing additional blood draws and questionnaires. Prospective study blood samples were shipped either frozen or at room temperature before DNA extraction.

For this clone: The clone's antigen remains unknown. Base quality data are lacking; no much larger clone is found one base away.

The sequence was obtained from a man in his sixties who had recovered from COVID-19. The sample comprised PBMCs or T cells enriched from blood (not recorded which).

The encoded CDR3 is CASSLAEPGNEKLFF. The nucleotide sequence is given as TGCGCCAGCAGCTTGGCCGAACCAGGGAATGAAAAACTGTTTTTT. The chain is encoded by TRBV5-1 joined to TRBJ1-4; tentative D gene TRBD1, with 5 bases matching. CDR1 and CDR2 were assigned from the germline V gene as SGHRS and YFSETQ. The V and J ends are trimmed by 0 bases and 5 bases, leaving 11 bases between them. The CDR3 spans 15 residues, from the cysteine through the phenylalanine. CDR3 DNA only is kept here, 45 bases in frame from base 1.